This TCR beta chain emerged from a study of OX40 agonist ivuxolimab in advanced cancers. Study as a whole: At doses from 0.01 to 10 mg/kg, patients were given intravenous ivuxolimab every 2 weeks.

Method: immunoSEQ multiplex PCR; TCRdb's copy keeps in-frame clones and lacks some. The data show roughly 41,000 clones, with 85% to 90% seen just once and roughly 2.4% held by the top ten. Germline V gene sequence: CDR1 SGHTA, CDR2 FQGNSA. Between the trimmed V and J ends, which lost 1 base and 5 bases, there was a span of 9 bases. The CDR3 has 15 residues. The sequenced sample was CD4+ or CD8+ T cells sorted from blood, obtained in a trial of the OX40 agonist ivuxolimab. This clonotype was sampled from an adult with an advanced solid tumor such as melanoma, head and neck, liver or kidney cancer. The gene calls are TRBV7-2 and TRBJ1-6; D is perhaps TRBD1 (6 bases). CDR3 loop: CASSLDRVDNSPLHF. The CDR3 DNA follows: TGTGCCAGCAGCTTAGACAGGGTCGATAATTCACCCCTCCACTTT.